One and the same sample provided the 10 T cell receptor beta chains below, sequenced in a study of blood T cell repertoires in COVID-19 (dated by TCRdb to 2018 to 2020). The library was obtained by the immunoSEQ multiplex PCR assay. Imported from immuneACCESS, the table was reduced by TCRdb to in-frame sequences with V and J called. These copies leave out some clones; in studies compared against another copy, an unresolved V gene accounts for under half, and the cause of the remainder is not known. Recorded for this sample are some 400,000 clones; roughly 90% of them occurred a single time. Clones ranked in the top ten supply 0.7% to 0.95% of the sample. The sequenced sample consisted of PBMCs or T cells enriched from blood (not recorded which). Receptor source: a middle-aged woman who had been exposed to COVID-19.

CDR3 region: CASIPPWEGLAKNIQYF. The CDR3 DNA is TGTGCCAGCATCCCCCCCTGGGAGGGCCTAGCCAAAAACATTCAGTACTTC. V and J are TRBV6-2 or TRBV6-3 and TRBJ2-4; the match to TRBD2 covers 7 bases. J gave up 0 bases and V 7 bases, and 12 bases lay outside the gene matches. The CDR3 runs 17 residues. Germline V CDR1 and CDR2: MNHEY, SVGEGT.

V and J are TRBV15 and TRBJ2-2; perhaps TRBD1 as D (6 bases). This CDR3 comprises 18 residues. Trimming stripped 0 bases from V and 4 bases from J, with 18 bases between. From germline, CDR1 is LNHNV and CDR2 YYDKDF (reference sequence). The CDR3 spells CATSRDRGAGVITGELFF. The CDR3 nucleotides read TGTGCCACCAGCAGAGATAGGGGTGCAGGGGTAATCACCGGGGAGCTGTTTTTT. Together with reference TRBV15 and TRBJ2-2, the CDR3 gives the full variable domain: DAMVIQNPRYQVTQFGKPVTLSCSQTLNHNVMYWYQQKSSQAPKLLFHYYDKDFNNEADTPDNFQSRRPNTSFCFLDIRSPGLGDTAMYLCATSRDRGAGVITGELFFGEGSRLTVL.

The chain couples TRBV29-1 to TRBJ2-1; 10 bases line up with TRBD1. The V segment lost 5 bases and the J segment 3 bases; nucleotides outside the gene matches: 4. The V gene's germline CDR1 is SQVTM and CDR2 ANQGSEA. The CDR3 contains 14 residues. The CDR3 sequence: CSVRRDRGYNEQFF. Written as DNA, the CDR3 is TGCAGCGTTCGCCGGGACAGGGGCTACAATGAGCAGTTCTTC.

The chain links TRBV9 to TRBJ2-7, with D tentatively TRBD1 (6 bases). CDR1 is SGDLS and CDR2 is YYNGEE in the germline V gene. There are 15 residues in the CDR3. V lost 3 bases to trimming and J lost 6 bases, with 19 bases between them. For the CDR3, the DNA is TGTGCCAGCAGCGCCGATTGGACAGTTCCATCCGAGCAGTACTTC. Translation: CASSADWTVPSEQYF.

The rearrangement joins TRBV29-1 to TRBJ1-5, with 8 positions matching TRBD1. This CDR3 has 13 residues. The junction had 8 bases not matched to a gene; V was cut back by 6 bases and J by 7 bases. Germline V gives CDR1 SQVTM, CDR2 ANQGSEA. CDR3 amino acids: CSVGQGVKQPQHF. The CDR3 DNA follows: TGCAGCGTCGGACAGGGAGTAAAGCAGCCCCAGCATTTT. The full variable domain, in which reference TRBV29-1 and TRBJ1-5 provide the parts outside the CDR3, is SAVISQKPSRDICQRGTSLTIQCQVDSQVTMMFWYRQQPGQSLTLIATANQGSEATYESGFVIDKFPISRPNLTFSTLTVSNMSPEDSSIYLCSVGQGVKQPQHFGDGTRLSIL.

This sequence joins TRBV6-5 and TRBJ1-2, with D hard to call. The length of the CDR3 is 15 residues. The V gene lost 0 bases and the J gene lost 3 bases, with 11 bases spanning the gap. Germline-derived CDR1 and CDR2 are MNHEY and SVGAGI. The CDR3 here is CASSYSPGFDYGYTF. The CDR3 region has the DNA TGTGCCAGCAGTTACTCACCGGGGTTTGACTATGGCTACACCTTC.

The rearrangement uses TRBV7-9 and TRBJ2-4; 8 bases agree with TRBD2. CDR3 length: 16 residues. Looked up from germline, CDR1 is SEHNR and CDR2 is FQNEAQ (reference sequence). V trimming: 2 bases; J trimming: 6 bases; junction bases outside the gene matches: 9. The CDR3 region has the DNA TGTGCCAGCAGCTTAATGGGCAGCGGGAGCGGAAACATTCAGTACTTC. Amino acid sequence: CASSLMGSGSGNIQYF. Looking up the rest from reference TRBV7-9 and TRBJ2-4 gives the full variable domain: DTGVSQNPRHKITKRGQNVTFRCDPISEHNRLYWYRQTLGQGPEFLTYFQNEAQLEKSRLLSDRFSAERPKGSFSTLEIQRTEQGDSAMYLCASSLMGSGSGNIQYFGAGTRLSVL.

The genes are TRBV6-1 and TRBJ1-1; D gene uncertain. The CDR3 has 13 residues. V lost 3 bases, J lost 5 bases, and 10 bases lay in between. Germline V gives CDR1 MNHNS, CDR2 SASEGT. CDR3 nucleotide sequence: TGTGCCAGCAGTGAGGGGAGGAAGACTGAAGCTTTCTTT. Encoded protein: CASSEGRKTEAFF.

This clone was observed once. The DNA of the CDR3 is TGTGCCAGCAGCTTGGGCGCGCAGGACGAGCAGTACTTC. Its protein product is CASSLGAQDEQYF. The chain links TRBV5-5 to TRBJ2-7; D gene unclear. Germline lookup yields CDR1 SGHKS and CDR2 YYEKEE (reference sequence). V shed 0 bases and J shed 5 bases, with 9 bases lying between them. The CDR3 runs to 13 residues.

This clone occurred once. Here the CDR3 DNA reads TGCGCCAGCAGCCCCCTCCCTAACACTGAAGCTTTCTTT. Translation gives CASSPLPNTEAFF. The chain links TRBV5-1 to TRBJ1-1; D uncertain. The CDR3 runs 13 residues. Trimming cost V 4 bases and J 2 bases, with 9 bases left between them. The germline V gene has CDR1 SGHRS and CDR2 YFSETQ.